This TCR beta chain was identified in a study of OX40 agonist ivuxolimab in advanced cancers. Per germline, CDR1 LNHDA and CDR2 SQIVND (reference sequence). J lost 3 bases, V lost 3 bases, and 1 base had no gene match. The CDR3 is made up of 14 amino acids. Profiled with immunoSEQ multiplex PCR; TCRdb holds only in-frame clones, not every one. The sample holds approximately 65,000 clones, about 88% seen once. The TCR sequence derives from an adult with an advanced solid tumor such as melanoma, head and neck, liver or kidney cancer. The chain joins TRBV19 to TRBJ2-7, with 11 positions matching TRBD2. The sample consisted of CD4+ or CD8+ T cells sorted from blood, taken in a trial of the OX40 agonist ivuxolimab. The CDR3 protein is CASSMTSGNYEQYF. In DNA, the CDR3 is TGTGCCAGTAGTATGACTAGCGGGAACTACGAGCAGTACTTC.